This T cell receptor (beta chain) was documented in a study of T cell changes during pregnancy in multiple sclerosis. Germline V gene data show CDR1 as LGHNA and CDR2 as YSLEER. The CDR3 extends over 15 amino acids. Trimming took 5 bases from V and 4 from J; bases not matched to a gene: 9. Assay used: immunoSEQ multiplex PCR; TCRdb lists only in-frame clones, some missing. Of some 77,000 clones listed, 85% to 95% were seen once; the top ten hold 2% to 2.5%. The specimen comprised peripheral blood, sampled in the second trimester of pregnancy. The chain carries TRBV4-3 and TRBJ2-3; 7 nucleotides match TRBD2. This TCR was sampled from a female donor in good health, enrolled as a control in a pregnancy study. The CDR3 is CASSMQAGTADTQYF. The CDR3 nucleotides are TGCGCCAGCAGCATGCAAGCGGGGACTGCAGATACGCAGTATTTT.